Sequencing of this T cell receptor beta chain was carried out in a study of blood T cell repertoires in COVID-19. Study-wide context: Donors in the United States, Italy and Spain gave samples during acute or convalescent COVID-19. PBMCs, B-cell-depleted T cells, or T cells provided the cDNA or gDNA that made up the material.

This clone was detected only once. Original processing notes: Amplification of reference gene primers provided the estimated nucleated cell counts. Sequenced by immunoSEQ multiplex PCR; TCRdb stores in-frame clones only, minus some. The V and J calls and clone size were taken over from that table, and D and trimming were inferred from the DNA. Of approximately 85,000 clones detected, about 81% appear once; the ten largest clones hold about 13%. The CDR3 contains 14 residues. J lost 5 bases, V lost 6 bases, and 7 bases had no gene match. Germline V gene lookup returns CDR1 MNHEY and CDR2 SVGAGI. The clonotype was recovered from a human donor in a cohort sampled during active COVID-19. V and J are TRBV6-5 and TRBJ1-1, with TRBD1 matching over 9 bases. The sequencing sample was made of peripheral blood. In nucleotides, the CDR3 is TGTGCCAGCAGACCCCTCGGGACAGGGACTGAAGCTTTCTTT. Translation: CASRPLGTGTEAFF.